This T cell receptor (beta chain) was identified during a study of technical replicates of blood from four donors. Profiling relied on immunoSEQ multiplex PCR, and the TCRdb table lists in-frame clones only, not all of them. The repertoire holds around 84,000 clones, with 90% to 95% as singletons. J was trimmed by 4 bases and V by 3 bases; bases with no gene match: 9. CDR3 length: 15 residues. CDR1 is LNHDA, CDR2 SQIVND, per germline (reference sequence). Sequenced: T cells isolated from PBMCs. The TCR was taken from a human donor in good health. This chain connects TRBV19 to TRBJ2-7; TRBD2 agrees at 7 bases. This CDR3 is CASSIVGGIMYEQYF. CDR3 DNA sequence: TGTGCCAGTAGTATTGTGGGAGGGATTATGTACGAGCAGTACTTC.